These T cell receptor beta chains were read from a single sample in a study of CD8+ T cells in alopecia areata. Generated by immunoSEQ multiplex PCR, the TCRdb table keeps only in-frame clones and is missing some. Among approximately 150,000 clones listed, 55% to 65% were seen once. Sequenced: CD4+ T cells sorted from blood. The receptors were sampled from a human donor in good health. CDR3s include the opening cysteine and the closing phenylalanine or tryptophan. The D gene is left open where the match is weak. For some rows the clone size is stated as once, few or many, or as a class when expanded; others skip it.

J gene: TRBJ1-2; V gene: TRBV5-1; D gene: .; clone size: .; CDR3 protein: CASSPGEGYGYTF; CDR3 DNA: TGCGCCAGCAGCCCGGGAGAGGGCTATGGCTACACCTTC
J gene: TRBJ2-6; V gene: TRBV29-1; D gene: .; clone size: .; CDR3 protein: CSVVRDTGTGANVLTF; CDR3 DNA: TGCAGCGTTGTGAGGGACACAGGTACTGGGGCCAACGTCCTGACTTTC
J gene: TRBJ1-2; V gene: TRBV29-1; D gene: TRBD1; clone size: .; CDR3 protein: CSAGTALYGYTF; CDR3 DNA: TGCAGCGCCGGGACAGCGCTCTATGGCTACACCTTC
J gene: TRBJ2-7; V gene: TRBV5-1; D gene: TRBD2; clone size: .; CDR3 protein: CASSRTSGRNEQYF; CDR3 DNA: TGCGCCAGCAGCCGGACTAGCGGGAGGAACGAGCAGTACTTC
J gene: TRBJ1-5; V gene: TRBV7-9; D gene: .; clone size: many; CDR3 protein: CASSSNAGNQPQHF; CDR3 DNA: TGTGCCAGCAGCTCAAACGCGGGCAATCAGCCCCAGCATTTT
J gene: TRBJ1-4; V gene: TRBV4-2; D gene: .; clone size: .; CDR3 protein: CASSAGVELDEKLFF; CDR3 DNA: TGTGCCAGCTCAGCAGGGGTCGAACTTGATGAAAAACTGTTTTTT
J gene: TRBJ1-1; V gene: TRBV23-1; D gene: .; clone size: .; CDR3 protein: CASSQCREGCPLPSMNTEAFF; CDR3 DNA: TGCGCCAGCAGTCAATGTAGGGAAGGTTGCCCCTTACCCTCCATGAACACTGAAGCTTTCTTT
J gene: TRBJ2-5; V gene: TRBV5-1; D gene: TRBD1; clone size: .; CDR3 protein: CASSAGRRDRTIETQYF; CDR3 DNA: TGCGCCAGCAGCGCAGGACGCCGGGACAGAACCATTGAGACCCAGTACTTC
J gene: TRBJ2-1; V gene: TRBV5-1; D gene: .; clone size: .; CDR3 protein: CASSLDGVGEQFF; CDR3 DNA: TGCGCCAGCAGCTTGGACGGGGTGGGTGAGCAGTTCTTC
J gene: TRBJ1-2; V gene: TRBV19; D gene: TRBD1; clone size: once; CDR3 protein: CASSKPGTGVNYGYTF; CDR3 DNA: TGTGCCAGTAGCAAGCCCGGGACAGGGGTTAACTATGGCTACACCTTC
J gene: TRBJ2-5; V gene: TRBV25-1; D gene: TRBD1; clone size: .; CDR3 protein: CASSAGQGGWETQYF; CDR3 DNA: TGTGCCAGCAGTGCGGGACAGGGAGGATGGGAGACCCAGTACTTC
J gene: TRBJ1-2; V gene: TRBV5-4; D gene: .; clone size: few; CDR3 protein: CASSLAGGGVNYGYTF; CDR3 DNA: TGTGCCAGCAGCTTGGCCGGGGGCGGGGTTAACTATGGCTACACCTTC
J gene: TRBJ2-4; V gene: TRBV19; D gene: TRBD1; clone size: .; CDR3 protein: CASSTSGDRPYF; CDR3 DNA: TGTGCCAGTAGTACCTCCGGGGACAGGCCGTACTTC
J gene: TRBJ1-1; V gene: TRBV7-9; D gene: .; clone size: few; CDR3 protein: CASNQYTEAFF; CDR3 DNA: TGTGCCAGCAACCAGTACACTGAAGCTTTCTTT
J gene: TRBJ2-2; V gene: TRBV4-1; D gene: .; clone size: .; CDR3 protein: CASSLAGELFF; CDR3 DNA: TGCGCCAGCAGCTTGGCTGGGGAGCTGTTTTTT